Presented here are 10 T cell receptor beta chains from one specimen sequenced in a study of beta chain features in type 1 diabetes. Points from the study as a whole: Shortening that was moderate but significant affected the TCRB CDR3s of Type 1 diabetes patients in all four CD4+ subsets.

No antigen has been assigned to these receptors. TCRB transcripts that were expressed got sequenced, as all of the isolated RNA had been reverse transcribed. Measured with immunoSEQ multiplex PCR; TCRdb has only the in-frame clones, and not every one. The data show some 700,000 clones, with over 10% seen just once and 0.02% to 0.025% held by the top ten. The sequenced material came from naive CD4+ T cells from blood. All receptors come from a man in his late teens or twenties with type 1 diabetes.

The chain couples TRBV7-8 to TRBJ2-1, with D uncertain. The length of the CDR3 is 15 residues. Germline CDR1 reads SGHVS; CDR2 reads FQNEAQ. Trimming took off 1 base at V and 7 bases at J, with 14 bases between the two ends. In DNA form, the CDR3 reads TGTGCCAGCAGCTTAGTCCGCGGAGCATGGAATGAGCAGTTCTTC. Its protein is CASSLVRGAWNEQFF.

This clone was observed a few times. The V and J genes are TRBV7-8 and TRBJ2-3; D unresolved. The length of the CDR3 is 16 residues. CDR1 and CDR2 from the germline V gene are SGHVS and FQNEAQ. The V end lost 0 bases, the J end lost 6 bases, and 16 bases lay between the germline ends. CDR3 coding DNA: TGTGCCAGCAGCTTAGCCTCGGGCAAGATAAGGGATACGCAGTATTTT. Translation: CASSLASGKIRDTQYF.

There are a few counts of this clone. The rearrangement links TRBV11-3 to TRBJ2-1; 12 bases fit TRBD2. V was pared by 5 bases and J by 7 bases, with 9 bases of the junction left unmatched. The CDR3 is 16 amino acids. CDR1 SGHNT and CDR2 YENEEA come from the germline V gene. CDR3 protein: CASSPEGLAGKNEQFF. DNA for the CDR3: TGTGCCAGCAGCCCCGAAGGACTAGCGGGGAAAAATGAGCAGTTCTTC.

There are a few counts of this clone. The chain has TRBV28 and TRBJ2-3; 8 bases match TRBD2. This CDR3 region has 15 residues. With V trimmed by 1 base and J by 4 bases, 4 bases remained unmatched. CDR1 is MDHEN, CDR2 SYDVKM, per germline. DNA for the CDR3: TGTGCCAGCAGTTTATCCGGGGGGGCCTCAGATACGCAGTATTTT. It codes for CASSLSGGASDTQYF.

The rearrangement uses TRBV2 and TRBJ1-2, with D hard to call. The CDR3 runs to 13 residues. CDR1 and CDR2 (germline): SNHLY, FYNNEI. With 2 bases removed from V and 0 bases from J, the gap between germline ends came to 4 bases. This CDR3 is CASSEQTNYGYTF. CDR3 sequence (DNA): TGTGCCAGCAGTGAACAGACTAACTATGGCTACACCTTC.

The chain joins TRBV5-4 to TRBJ2-2; D gene unclear. The CDR3 contains 14 residues. Germline V gives CDR1 SGHNT, CDR2 YYREEE (reference sequence). V lost 3 bases and J 4 bases, leaving 10 bases between the germline ends. The CDR3 is CASSSSLFTGELFF. The CDR3 bases are TGTGCCAGCAGCTCAAGCTTATTCACCGGGGAGCTGTTTTTT.

The genes are TRBV6-7 and TRBJ2-6; 7 positions agree with TRBD1. TRBV6-7 is annotated as an ORF whose role is uncertain. V lost 2 bases to trimming and J lost 0 bases; unmatched junction nucleotides: 4. The CDR3 covers 17 residues. In nucleotides, the CDR3 is TGTGCCAGCAGTTACGCGACAGGGAGCTCTGGGGCCAACGTCCTGACTTTC. Amino acids: CASSYATGSSGANVLTF.

The rearrangement joins TRBV9 to TRBJ2-7; a weak D match, TRBD2 (7 bases). The ends were cut back, 3 bases at V and 2 bases at J, with 9 bases in the middle. Looked up from germline, CDR1 is SGDLS and CDR2 is YYNGEE. The CDR3 consists of 13 residues. The CDR3 spells CASSEGGTYEQYF. The CDR3 DNA sequence: TGTGCCAGCAGCGAGGGGGGGACCTACGAGCAGTACTTC.

This clone was seen repeatedly, ten times or more. This chain connects TRBV29-1 to TRBJ2-5, with 11 bases fitting TRBD2. This CDR3 has 14 amino acids. V gave up 5 bases and J gave up 4 bases; unmatched junction bases: 6. Germline lookup yields CDR1 SQVTM and CDR2 ANQGSEA. The CDR3 loop reads CSVLSSGGTETQYF. CDR3 DNA sequence: TGCAGCGTTCTCTCTAGCGGGGGGACAGAGACCCAGTACTTC.

In its sample, this clone was seen a few times. V and J are TRBV11-1 and TRBJ1-1, with D unclear. V lost 5 bases to trimming and J lost 1 base, with 5 bases between them. CDR3 length: 12 residues. From germline, CDR1 is SGHAT and CDR2 FQDESV (reference sequence). The CDR3 spells CASSLENTEAFF. CDR3 bases: TGTGCCAGCAGCCTGGAGAACACTGAAGCTTTCTTT.